The 21 T cell receptor beta chains given below trace back to one sample, sequenced in a study of T cell repertoires in cytomegalovirus infection. TCRdb reprocessed the reads with MiXCR, giving one entry per CDR3 protein. The sample yields around 240,000 distinct CDR3 sequences, approximately 22% seen once. The sample consisted of CD8+ T cells from PBMCs. The receptors shown here come from a human donor in good health (CMV status not recorded). Some clones in this sample may be carry-over from other donors' samples.

The V call is TRBV27, the J call TRBJ1-1, with D unclear. CDR1 and CDR2 (germline): MNHEY, SMNVEV (reference sequence). The CDR3 contains 14 residues. V dropped 0 bases and J dropped 0 bases, with 5 bases sitting between them. CDR3 sequence (DNA): TGTGCCAGCAGTTTATCTGGTTTGAACACTGAAGCTTTCTTT. Residues: CASSLSGLNTEAFF.

This clonotype was observed at least ten times. The V call is TRBV7-2, the J call TRBJ1-1; tentative D call: TRBD1 (6 bases). Trimming cost V 5 bases and J 8 bases, with 15 bases left between them. Germline-derived CDR1 and CDR2 are SGHTA and FQGNSA. The CDR3 has 13 residues. CDR3 loop: CASSPRPTGEAFF. CDR3 DNA: TGTGCCAGCAGCCCCCGCCCCACAGGGGAAGCTTTCTTT.

The DNA of the CDR3 is TGTGCCAGCAGCCCGACGATCCAAGAGACCCAGTACTTC. Translated, it gives CASSPTIQETQYF. This rearrangement joins TRBV7-9 to TRBJ2-5; D is unresolved. CDR1 SEHNR and CDR2 FQNEAQ come from the germline V gene (reference sequence). Between the trimmed V and J ends, which lost 5 bases and 1 base, there was a span of 8 bases. CDR3 length: 13 residues.

This chain links TRBV7-6 with TRBJ2-7, with TRBD1 as a possible D gene (6 bases). Germline V gene data show CDR1 as SGHVS and CDR2 as FNYEAQ. The ends were cut back, 4 bases at V and 6 bases at J, with 16 bases in the middle. The CDR3 consists of 14 residues. The CDR3, as DNA: TGTGCCAGCAGCTCGAACAGGGTTGGCTTCGAGCAGTACTTC. Translated, it gives CASSSNRVGFEQYF.

This clonotype was observed a handful of times. This chain uses TRBV20-1 with TRBJ2-7; 8 bases match TRBD1. The CDR3 contains 12 residues. J was trimmed by 3 bases and V by 8 bases; bases with no gene match: 6. CDR1 is DFQATT and CDR2 is SNEGSKA in the germline V gene (reference sequence). The chain's CDR3 is CSQLGQGYEQYF. The CDR3 DNA reads as TGCAGTCAACTCGGACAGGGCTACGAGCAGTACTTC.

The rearrangement joins TRBV27 to TRBJ1-2; no clear D gene. Germline CDR1 MNHEY, CDR2 SMNVEV (reference sequence). The CDR3 has 13 amino acids. Trimming cost V 6 bases and J 2 bases, with 10 bases left between them. The CDR3, as DNA: TGTGCCAGCAGCCCCGCCAGAAACTATGGCTACACCTTC. Protein: CASSPARNYGYTF.

There are a few counts of this clonotype. The chain recombines TRBV7-9 with TRBJ1-2, with D perhaps matching TRBD1 (5 bases). In germline, CDR1 is SEHNR, CDR2 FQNEAQ (reference sequence). Trimming stripped 3 bases from V and 4 bases from J, with 15 bases between. The CDR3 runs to 15 residues. CDR3 sequence: CASSFPRQNTYGYTF. In DNA form, the CDR3 reads TGTGCCAGCAGCTTCCCCAGACAGAACACCTATGGCTACACCTTC.

The chain combines TRBV5-6 with TRBJ2-1; D is ambiguous. Germline-derived CDR1 and CDR2 are SGHDT and YYEEEE. V lost 4 bases and J lost 6, with 11 bases in between. The CDR3 is made up of 13 amino acids. CDR3 coding DNA: TGTGCCAGCAGCCCGACGGTTGGCAATGAGCAGTTCTTC. It codes for CASSPTVGNEQFF.

This clonotype has more than one count but fewer than ten. This chain joins TRBV28 and TRBJ1-2; tentatively, D is TRBD1 (6 bases). The germline V and J ends were trimmed by 10 bases and 4 bases, with 10 bases remaining between them. CDR1 is MDHEN, CDR2 SYDVKM, per germline. The length of the CDR3 is 11 residues. The CDR3 loop is CATTDSYGYTF. The DNA for the CDR3 is TGTGCCACTACGGACAGCTATGGCTACACCTTC.

The V gene is TRBV20-1, the J gene TRBJ2-2; D may be TRBD2 (5 bases). The CDR3 totals 11 residues. Germline CDR1 reads DFQATT; CDR2 reads SNEGSKA (reference sequence). The germline V and J ends were trimmed by 6 bases and 6 bases, with 8 bases remaining between them. CDR3 sequence reads: CSAILAGELFF. For the CDR3, the DNA is TGCAGTGCAATACTAGCCGGGGAGCTGTTTTTT.

The CDR3 bases are TGTGCCAGCAGCCAAGAAGAGGGAGGAGGACCAGATACGCAGTATTTT. As protein: CASSQEEGGGPDTQYF. V and J are TRBV4-2 and TRBJ2-3; weak D call: TRBD2 (6 bases). The CDR3 is 16 amino acids. Per the germline V gene, CDR1 is LGHNA and CDR2 is YNFKEQ. The germline V and J ends were trimmed by 0 bases and 4 bases, with 14 bases remaining between them.

About this clonotype itself: At one end, the junction sequence differs from germline, possibly due to a read error. CDR3 region: CANSLFGSSYNEQFF. The CDR3 nucleotides are TGTGCCAACAGTTTATTCGGAAGCTCCTACAATGAGCAGTTCTTC. V gene TRBV27 combines with J gene TRBJ2-1; D uncertain. Germline CDR1 MNHEY, CDR2 SMNVEV (reference sequence). There are 15 residues in the CDR3.

This clonotype has just a few counts. The V gene is TRBV29-1, the J gene TRBJ2-1; 10 bases fit TRBD2. The CDR3 loop spans 15 amino acids. The V segment lost 5 bases and the J segment 7 bases; nucleotides outside the gene matches: 11. Germline V gene lookup returns CDR1 SQVTM and CDR2 ANQGSEA. The CDR3 spells CSVPRVAGGFNEQFF. The CDR3 DNA sequence: TGCAGCGTTCCTAGGGTAGCGGGGGGTTTTAATGAGCAGTTCTTC.

The J gene is TRBJ1-1, the V gene TRBV15; D is unclear. The germline V and J ends were trimmed by 2 bases and 5 bases, with 9 bases remaining between them. The germline V gene has CDR1 LNHNV and CDR2 YYDKDF (reference sequence). The CDR3 has 13 amino acids. The CDR3 sequence is CATSRPGETEAFF. The CDR3 bases are TGTGCCACCAGCAGACCCGGGGAGACTGAAGCTTTCTTT.

This clonotype has just a few counts. The V and J genes are TRBV29-1 and TRBJ2-1; the D is unclear. CDR1 is SQVTM, CDR2 ANQGSEA, per germline. CDR3 length equals 14 residues. V was cut by 5 bases and J by 4 bases, with 15 bases left in between. CDR3 protein: CSVWTKTAYNEQFF. The CDR3 region has the DNA TGCAGCGTTTGGACGAAAACCGCGTACAATGAGCAGTTCTTC.

This chain joins TRBV29-1 and TRBJ1-2; TRBD1 matches at 8 bases. Germline V CDR1 and CDR2: SQVTM, ANQGSEA. CDR3 length: 16 amino acids. V lost 3 bases, J lost 6 bases, and 15 bases stayed unmatched. The CDR3 loop is CSVEPATGEIHDGYTF. Here the CDR3 DNA reads TGCAGCGTTGAGCCCGCGACAGGGGAAATTCACGATGGCTACACCTTC.

This clonotype was seen at least ten times. The V call is TRBV7-2, the J call TRBJ2-7; a weak D match, TRBD2 (6 bases). The CDR3 extends over 15 amino acids. V shed 3 bases and J shed 2 bases, with 14 bases lying between them. Germline values: CDR1 SGHTA, CDR2 FQGNSA. The CDR3 DNA follows: TGTGCCAGCAGCTTTCAGGAGGGGTCGGCCTACGAGCAGTACTTC. It encodes CASSFQEGSAYEQYF.

This clonotype was counted many times. The chain uses TRBV6-6 and TRBJ2-3; perhaps D is TRBD1 or TRBD2 (5 bases each). Germline lookup yields CDR1 MNHNY and CDR2 SVGAGI (reference sequence). This CDR3 contains 18 residues. V was cut by 8 bases and J by 1 base, with 25 bases left in between. For the CDR3, the DNA is TGTGCCAGCCTTGAGACCCCCGGGACCCTGATAGGCACAGATACGCAGTATTTT. It translates to CASLETPGTLIGTDTQYF.

This rearrangement joins TRBV28 to TRBJ2-1; 11 nucleotides match TRBD2. In germline, CDR1 is MDHEN, CDR2 SYDVKM. Unmatched junction bases numbered 5, after V lost 3 bases and J lost 4 bases. The CDR3 runs 16 residues. The CDR3: CASSFPGTSGYNEQFF. Here the CDR3 DNA reads TGTGCCAGCAGTTTTCCCGGGACTAGCGGTTACAATGAGCAGTTCTTC.

The chain is built from TRBV6-5 and TRBJ1-6; 9 nucleotides line up with TRBD1. Germline loops: CDR1 MNHEY, CDR2 SVGAGI. The CDR3 extends over 17 amino acids. Unmatched junction bases numbered 6, after V lost 5 bases and J lost 1 base. For the CDR3, the DNA is TGTGCCAGCAGTGACACAGGGGGCGCTTCCTATAATTCACCCCTCCACTTT. Protein product: CASSDTGGASYNSPLHF.

CDR3 sequence (DNA): TGTGCTAGTGGACCAGACGGGACTAGCCCCACAGATACGCAGTATTTT. Amino acid sequence: CASGPDGTSPTDTQYF. The chain links TRBV12-5 to TRBJ2-3; the match to TRBD2 covers 9 bases. The CDR3 sequence is 16 residues long. CDR1 is LGHNT, CDR2 FRNRAP, per germline. Trimming at V came to 6 bases and at J to 2 bases, leaving 9 bases not matched to a gene.